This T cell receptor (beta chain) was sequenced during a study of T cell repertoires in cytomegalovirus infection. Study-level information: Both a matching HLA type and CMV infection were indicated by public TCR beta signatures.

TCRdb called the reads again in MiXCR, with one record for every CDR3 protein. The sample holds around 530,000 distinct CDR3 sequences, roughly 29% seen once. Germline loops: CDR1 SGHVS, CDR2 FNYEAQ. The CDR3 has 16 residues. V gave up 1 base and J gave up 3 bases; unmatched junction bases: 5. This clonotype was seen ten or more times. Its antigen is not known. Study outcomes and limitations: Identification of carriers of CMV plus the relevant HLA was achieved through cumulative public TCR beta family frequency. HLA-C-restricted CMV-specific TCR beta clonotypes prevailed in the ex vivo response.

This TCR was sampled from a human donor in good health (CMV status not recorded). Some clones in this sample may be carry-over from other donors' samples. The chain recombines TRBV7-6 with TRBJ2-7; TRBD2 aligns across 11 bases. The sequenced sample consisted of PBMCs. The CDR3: CASSLEAGLAVYEQYF. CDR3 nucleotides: TGTGCCAGCAGCTTAGAAGCGGGACTAGCGGTCTACGAGCAGTACTTC. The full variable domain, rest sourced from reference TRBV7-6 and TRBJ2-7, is GAGVSQSPRYKVTKRGQDVALRCDPISGHVSLYWYRQALGQGPEFLTYFNYEAQQDKSGLPNDRFSAERPEGSISTLTIQRTEQRDSAMYRCASSLEAGLAVYEQYFGPGTRLTVT.